The clone carrying this T cell receptor (beta chain) was recorded a few times. Its target is unknown. This entry belongs to a study of blood T cells in healthy people across ages. Whole-study findings and limits: There was no known CMV status for donors, so expanded clonotype changes were possibly confounded. While age rose, TCR beta diversity per million T cells dropped in a roughly linear way.

Trimming removed 4 bases at V and 4 bases at J, with 10 bases between. Germline assignment: CDR1 MGHRA and CDR2 YSYEKL. The length of the CDR3 is 13 residues. A sample-barcoded 5' primer and a J-beta primer mix were used in a second PCR of roughly 7 to 12 cycles. Sequencing recovered at least 2.5 million CDR3-containing paired-end reads from each sample. TCRdb redid the calling of the 5' RACE reads with MiXCR, one entry per CDR3 protein. The sample gives 800,000 to 950,000 distinct CDR3 sequences, about 29% of which show up once; 9.5% to 13% is in the top ten. In addition, the sample was reused for a study of T cells of mothers and their children.

This receptor was obtained from a woman in her thirties or forties in good health. The sample was blood. This chain links TRBV4-1 with TRBJ1-1; D is uncertain. The CDR3 DNA sequence: TGCGCCAGCAGCCCAGGCCCGACCACTGAAGCTTTCTTT. The encoded protein is CASSPGPTTEAFF.